Below, 29 T cell receptor beta chains from the same sample are listed, as sequenced in a study of CD8 T cells in Susac syndrome. Random hexamers primed reverse transcription of roughly 0.5 to 1 ug RNA. From the immunoSEQ multiplex PCR reads, TCRdb called clonotypes with MiXCR, one entry per CDR3 protein. In the table there are 150,000 to 200,000 distinct CDR3 sequences, about 95% of which are singletons. The sample consisted of CD4+ T cells from PBMCs. These receptors originate from a human donor in good health.

The chain links TRBV6-2 or TRBV6-3 to TRBJ2-2; D is perhaps TRBD1 (5 bases). The CDR3 totals 15 residues. The germline gives CDR1 MNHEY, CDR2 SVGEGT. V was pared by 1 base and J by 4 bases, with 10 bases between. CDR3 region: CASSYLGPGTGELFF. In nucleotides, the CDR3 is TGTGCCAGCAGTTACTTGGGGCCGGGCACCGGGGAGCTGTTTTTT.

This clonotype turned up a few times. The J gene is TRBJ1-1, the V gene TRBV30; D remains unclear. Germline V gives CDR1 GTSNPN, CDR2 SVGIG (reference sequence). Trimming stripped 4 bases from V and 1 base from J, with 7 bases between. This CDR3 contains 12 residues. The CDR3 region has the DNA TGTGCCTGGAATAGGCGGAACACTGAAGCTTTCTTT. Protein: CAWNRRNTEAFF.

Only one count was recorded for this clonotype. The chain recombines TRBV9 with TRBJ2-3, with unresolved D. The germline V gene encodes CDR1 SGDLS and CDR2 YYNGEE. This CDR3 is built from 16 residues. V was clipped by 4 bases and J by 1 base, with 16 bases between them. CDR3 sequence: CASSPWISGGTDTQYF. For the CDR3, the DNA is TGTGCCAGCAGCCCTTGGATATCTGGGGGCACAGATACGCAGTATTTT.

The V gene is TRBV9, the J gene TRBJ2-1; no definite D call. This CDR3 has 15 residues. Germline V gene sequence: CDR1 SGDLS, CDR2 YYNGEE. Trimming removed 2 bases from V and 1 base from J, with 10 bases in between. The CDR3 reads CASSVGVGSYNEQFF. In nucleotides, the CDR3 is TGTGCCAGCAGCGTCGGAGTCGGGTCCTACAATGAGCAGTTCTTC.

The chain has TRBV3-1 and TRBJ1-2, with unresolved D. Per the germline V gene, CDR1 is LGHDT and CDR2 is YNNKEL (reference sequence). The CDR3 spans 13 residues. With 3 bases removed from V and 4 bases from J, the gap between germline ends came to 9 bases. CDR3 protein: CASSHPRAYGYTF. The CDR3 bases are TGTGCCAGCAGCCACCCTCGGGCCTATGGCTACACCTTC.

The genes are TRBV20-1 and TRBJ2-7; a weak D match, TRBD2 (5 bases). CDR1 is DFQATT and CDR2 is SNEGSKA in the germline V gene (reference sequence). This CDR3 contains 13 residues. Trimming took off 7 bases at V and 5 bases at J, with 18 bases between the two ends. CDR3 sequence reads: CSVHRPGSDEQYF. CDR3 coding DNA: TGCAGTGTCCACCGGCCGGGGTCCGACGAGCAGTACTTC.

V is TRBV29-1 and J is TRBJ2-1, with a possible D match to TRBD2 (5 bases). Germline-derived CDR1 and CDR2 are SQVTM and ANQGSEA. The V end was cut by 7 bases, the J end by 0 bases, with 10 bases between. This CDR3 is 13 amino acids long. The CDR3 coding sequence is TGCAGCGCTGACGGGAACTCCTACAATGAGCAGTTCTTC. It codes for CSADGNSYNEQFF.

The rearrangement joins TRBV4-2 to TRBJ2-3; TRBD2 is a possible D gene (6 bases). V was shortened by 1 base and J by 4 bases, with 15 bases between the two germline ends. CDR1 and CDR2 (germline): LGHNA, YNFKEQ. The CDR3 has 16 amino acids. The CDR3 DNA reads as TGTGCCAGCAGCCAAGGGGGTCCCGGGAGCCCAGATACGCAGTATTTT. It encodes CASSQGGPGSPDTQYF.

The CDR3 DNA is TGTGCCAGCAGTAGAAGGGTGGACTACGAGCAGTACTTC. This translates into CASSRRVDYEQYF. The chain is built from TRBV12-3 or TRBV12-4 and TRBJ2-7; no clear D. The CDR3 consists of 13 residues. Trimming left V 5 bases short and J 3 bases short, with 11 bases between.

The chain employs TRBV12-3 or TRBV12-4 and TRBJ2-5, with D perhaps being TRBD1 or TRBD2 (5 bases each). V lost 6 bases and J 5 bases, leaving 19 bases between the germline ends. CDR3 length: 15 residues. CDR3 sequence (DNA): TGTGCCAGCAGACTAGGGGCAGGGCTTTGGGAGACCCAGTACTTC. Translating it yields CASRLGAGLWETQYF.

The chain employs TRBV5-1 and TRBJ2-2; D not resolved. The V gene's germline CDR1 is SGHRS and CDR2 YFSETQ. The length of the CDR3 is 15 residues. V was clipped by 0 bases and J by 0 bases, with 6 bases between them. The CDR3 loop reads CASSLVGTNTGELFF. The CDR3 DNA is TGCGCCAGCAGCTTGGTGGGCACGAACACCGGGGAGCTGTTTTTT.

The rearrangement uses TRBV27 and TRBJ2-7; 15 bases fit TRBD2. The junction had 11 bases not matched to a gene; V was cut back by 2 bases and J by 6 bases. Germline CDR1 is MNHEY and CDR2 is SMNVEV (reference sequence). The CDR3 loop spans 18 amino acids. CDR3 nucleotides: TGTGCCAGCAGTTTACAGGGTTTTGCGGGACTAGCGGGAGGCGAGCAGTACTTC. It specifies CASSLQGFAGLAGGEQYF.

The chain carries TRBV19 and TRBJ2-2, with D perhaps given as TRBD1 or TRBD2 (6 bases each). V lost 3 bases and J lost 6, with 11 bases in between. The CDR3 has 14 amino acids. The germline CDR1 and CDR2 sequences are LNHDA and SQIVND (reference sequence). The CDR3 DNA reads as TGTGCCAGTAGTATTAACGGGGGCTCCGGGGAGCTGTTTTTT. Translation: CASSINGGSGELFF.

CDR3 sequence: CASSDRQGMSYEQYF. The CDR3 nucleotides read TGTGCCAGCAGTGATCGGCAGGGAATGTCCTACGAGCAGTACTTC. This sequence joins TRBV6-2 or TRBV6-3 and TRBJ2-7; a possible D gene is TRBD1 (5 bases). Per the germline V gene, CDR1 is MNHEY and CDR2 is SVGEGT. Trimming removed 5 bases at V and 1 base at J, with 15 bases between. CDR3 size: 15 residues.

The rearrangement uses TRBV30 and TRBJ1-2; weak D call: TRBD1 (5 bases). V was cut by 3 bases and J by 12 bases, with 14 bases left in between. This CDR3 is 11 amino acids long. Germline loops: CDR1 GTSNPN, CDR2 SVGIG (reference sequence). The DNA of the CDR3 is TGTGCCTGGAGCGGCAGGGATATTGACACCTTC. Encoded protein: CAWSGRDIDTF.

The V gene is TRBV12-3 or TRBV12-4, the J gene TRBJ1-1, with D possibly matching TRBD1 (5 bases). The CDR3 has 11 residues. Trimming cost V 6 bases and J 11 bases, with 13 bases left between them. DNA for the CDR3: TGTGCCAGCAGCCCCGACAGAGGGGCTTTCTTT. It codes for CASSPDRGAFF.

This chain uses TRBV6-6 with TRBJ2-1; 7 bases match TRBD1. From germline, CDR1 is MNHNY and CDR2 SVGAGI (reference sequence). CDR3 length equals 13 residues. V was clipped by 6 bases and J by 8 bases; unmatched bases: 7. CDR3 DNA: TGTGCCAGCAGGGAAGGGGGCTTCGATGAGCAGTTCTTC. It is translated as CASREGGFDEQFF.

The genes are TRBV12-3 or TRBV12-4 and TRBJ1-5; perhaps TRBD1 as D (6 bases). This CDR3 has 14 amino acids. The V gene lost 1 base and the J gene lost 3 bases, with 7 bases spanning the gap. The CDR3 DNA is TGTGCCAGCAGTTTAGGACAGGCCAATCAGCCCCAGCATTTT. This sequence encodes CASSLGQANQPQHF.

The J gene is TRBJ2-1, the V gene TRBV15; D may be TRBD1 or TRBD2 (5 bases each). Germline loops: CDR1 LNHNV, CDR2 YYDKDF (reference sequence). Trimming left V 5 bases short and J 4 bases short, with 6 bases between. The CDR3 length is 12 residues. This CDR3 is CATSEGYNEQFF. Written as DNA, the CDR3 is TGTGCCACCAGCGAGGGGTACAATGAGCAGTTCTTC.

The J gene is TRBJ2-1, the V gene TRBV20-1, with 10 bases lining up with TRBD2. There are 14 residues in the CDR3. The trim removed 5 bases at V and 3 bases at J, leaving 4 bases unmatched. Germline loops: CDR1 DFQATT, CDR2 SNEGSKA (reference sequence). CDR3 bases: TGCAGTGCTCAAAGCGGGAGGGGCTACAATGAGCAGTTCTTC. Amino acids: CSAQSGRGYNEQFF.

The rearrangement links TRBV7-9 to TRBJ2-6; D gene ambiguous. Between the trimmed V and J ends, which lost 7 bases and 1 base, there was a span of 11 bases. Germline loops: CDR1 SEHNR, CDR2 FQNEAQ (reference sequence). This CDR3 contains 15 residues. CDR3 sequence: CASNPRRSGANVLTF. The CDR3, as DNA: TGTGCCAGCAACCCCCGTAGGTCTGGGGCCAACGTCCTGACTTTC.

The chain uses TRBV6-2 or TRBV6-3 and TRBJ2-1, with 7 nucleotides matching TRBD2. V trimming: 8 bases; J trimming: 3 bases; junction bases outside the gene matches: 10. This CDR3 contains 15 residues. Germline CDR1 reads MNHEY; CDR2 reads SVGEGT. DNA of the CDR3: TGTGCCAGCCTCGGGGCGGGGGAGATCTACAATGAGCAGTTCTTC. Translated: CASLGAGEIYNEQFF.

This clonotype was picked up a small number of times. The V and J genes are TRBV7-2 and TRBJ2-3, with D possibly matching TRBD2 (5 bases). Germline CDR1 is SGHTA and CDR2 is FQGNSA. There are 15 residues in the CDR3. V was trimmed by 5 bases and J by 0 bases, leaving 12 bases between them. The CDR3 bases are TGTGCCAGCAGCCCCACTAGTACTAGCACAGATACGCAGTATTTT. It yields the protein CASSPTSTSTDTQYF.

The chain couples TRBV30 to TRBJ2-2; the D is unclear. Germline V gene data show CDR1 as GTSNPN and CDR2 as SVGIG (reference sequence). The length of the CDR3 is 14 residues. V dropped 4 bases and J dropped 4 bases, with 13 bases sitting between them. CDR3 coding DNA: TGTGCCTGGACAGAGCTTACGGGCACCGGGGAGCTGTTTTTT. Its translation is CAWTELTGTGELFF.

This clonotype was picked up one time. This chain links TRBV20-1 with TRBJ2-1, with 7 bases identical to TRBD1. The V segment lost 8 bases and the J segment 2 bases; nucleotides outside the gene matches: 12. This CDR3 region has 15 residues. The germline V gene encodes CDR1 DFQATT and CDR2 SNEGSKA (reference sequence). The CDR3, as DNA: TGCAGTTCACGACCACCGGGACAGACCTACAATGAGCAGTTCTTC. Residues: CSSRPPGQTYNEQFF.

The J gene is TRBJ2-5, the V gene TRBV15, with TRBD1 matching 8 bases. CDR3 size: 17 residues. V lost 1 base, J lost 4 bases, and 11 bases stayed unmatched. From germline, CDR1 is LNHNV and CDR2 YYDKDF (reference sequence). The CDR3: CATSRVTQGARRETQYF. CDR3 bases: TGTGCCACCAGCAGAGTAACGCAGGGGGCGAGGAGAGAGACCCAGTACTTC.

V gene TRBV30 combines with J gene TRBJ1-2; no firm D call. V lost 0 bases and J 8 bases, leaving 13 bases between the germline ends. There are 13 residues in the CDR3. CDR1 and CDR2 from the germline V gene are GTSNPN and SVGIG (reference sequence). This chain's CDR3 is CAWSVEDTAGYTF. CDR3 in DNA: TGTGCCTGGAGTGTGGAGGATACGGCCGGCTACACCTTC.

This chain links TRBV2 with TRBJ1-4; 7 bases match TRBD1. The germline V gene has CDR1 SNHLY and CDR2 FYNNEI. Germline trimming cut 7 bases from V and 5 bases from J; bases unmatched to any gene: 1. This CDR3 comprises 12 residues. The CDR3 sequence is CASNRGNEKLFF. In DNA, the CDR3 is TGTGCCAGCAACAGGGGAAATGAAAAACTGTTTTTT.

This sequence joins TRBV5-4 and TRBJ2-1, with 8 positions matching TRBD2. This CDR3 has 15 amino acids. Germline CDR1 is SGHNT and CDR2 is YYREEE (reference sequence). V lost 6 bases, J lost 1 base, and 6 bases stayed unmatched. Here the CDR3 DNA reads TGTGCCAGCACCCCGACTAGCGCGTCCTACAATGAGCAGTTCTTC. As protein: CASTPTSASYNEQFF.